Each of the 25 T cell receptor beta chains below was sequenced from the same sample in a study of T cell responses to AZD1222 COVID-19 vaccine (dated by TCRdb to the early 2020s). Libraries were built with the immunoSEQ multiplex PCR assay. TCRdb limited this immuneACCESS table to in-frame rearrangements with V and J called. A share of clones is missing; checked studies link under half to unresolved V genes, and the rest is unexplained. Recorded for this sample are some 70,000 clones; about 80% of them occurred a single time. The top ten hold around an eighth of the sample. The time point label, as the study defines it: about 28 days (+/-7) after the second vaccine dose. This sample comprised peripheral blood, obtained 28 days after the second AZD1222 dose. The receptors come from an adult who received the AZD1222 COVID-19 vaccine.

The genes are TRBV10-3 and TRBJ1-4; TRBD1 agrees at 9 bases. CDR3 length: 14 amino acids. V shed 8 bases, J shed 4 bases, and the junction held 5 bases outside the gene matches. In germline, CDR1 is ENHRY, CDR2 SYGVKD. The CDR3, as DNA: TGTGCCATCGCATCGGGACAGGGTAATGAAAAACTGTTTTTT. Its protein is CAIASGQGNEKLFF.

The rearrangement joins TRBV9 to TRBJ1-4; no clear D. The CDR3 sequence is 14 residues long. The ends were cut back, 2 bases at V and 7 bases at J, with 12 bases in the middle. Germline V gene sequence: CDR1 SGDLS, CDR2 YYNGEE. CDR3 loop: CASSVTQASEKLFF. For the CDR3, the DNA is TGTGCCAGCAGCGTTACCCAGGCTAGTGAAAAACTGTTTTTT.

This clone was recorded only once. The V call is TRBV12-3 or TRBV12-4, the J call TRBJ2-5; D is perhaps TRBD2 (5 bases). This CDR3 is built from 11 residues. The ends were cut back, 2 bases at V and 11 bases at J, with 9 bases in the middle. CDR3 sequence (DNA): TGTGCCAGCAGTTTAAGGACTCTACAGTACTTC. Amino acids: CASSLRTLQYF.

The rearrangement links TRBV7-9 to TRBJ1-6, with D possibly matching TRBD1 (6 bases). The germline V gene encodes CDR1 SEHNR and CDR2 FQNEAQ (reference sequence). The CDR3 runs 15 residues. Trimming took 1 base from V and 7 from J, leaving 11 bases between them. CDR3 in amino acids: CASSLGGAPNSPLHF. The CDR3 coding sequence is TGTGCCAGCAGCTTAGGGGGGGCCCCCAATTCACCCCTCCACTTT.

This clone was recorded a few times. The chain carries TRBV6-1 and TRBJ2-2, with D uncertain. Trimming removed 3 bases at V and 5 bases at J, with 13 bases between. This CDR3 is 15 amino acids long. Germline lookup yields CDR1 MNHNS and CDR2 SASEGT. CDR3 in amino acids: CASSDKVDGTGELFF. The CDR3, as DNA: TGTGCCAGCAGTGACAAGGTGGATGGGACCGGGGAGCTGTTTTTT.

This chain links TRBV19 with TRBJ2-1; TRBD2 matches at 11 bases. Trimming at V came to 5 bases and at J to 2 bases, leaving 5 bases not matched to a gene. Germline V gene data show CDR1 as LNHDA and CDR2 as SQIVND (reference sequence). CDR3 size: 16 residues. CDR3 residues: CASSGYSGGAYNEQFF. CDR3 DNA: TGTGCCAGTAGTGGATATAGCGGGGGGGCCTACAATGAGCAGTTCTTC. Based on the CDR3 plus reference TRBV19 and TRBJ2-1, the full variable domain is DGGITQSPKYLFRKEGQNVTLSCEQNLNHDAMYWYRQDPGQGLRLIYYSQIVNDFQKGDIAEGYSVSREKKESFPLTVTSAQKNPTAFYLCASSGYSGGAYNEQFFGPGTRLTVL.

The genes are TRBV9 and TRBJ2-7; D may be TRBD1 (6 bases). CDR1 is SGDLS, CDR2 YYNGEE, per germline. CDR3 length: 15 residues. V was shortened by 0 bases and J by 0 bases, with 10 bases between the two germline ends. The CDR3 is CASSVATGPSYEQYF. The CDR3 nucleotides read TGTGCCAGCAGCGTAGCTACAGGGCCCTCCTACGAGCAGTACTTC.

The chain carries TRBV12-5 and TRBJ2-7; D not resolved. V lost 0 bases, J lost 4 bases, and 13 bases lay in between. Germline V CDR1 and CDR2: LGHNT, FRNRAP. The CDR3 has 15 residues. The CDR3 DNA sequence: TGTGCTAGTGGTTTGGTAAAGGAGATCCAATACGAGCAGTACTTC. Its protein is CASGLVKEIQYEQYF.

The rearrangement links TRBV12-5 to TRBJ2-1; 11 nucleotides align to TRBD2. Germline assignment: CDR1 LGHNT and CDR2 FRNRAP. With 6 bases clipped from V and 9 bases from J, the junction kept 7 bases outside the gene matches. This CDR3 comprises 14 residues. Here the CDR3 reads CASGLAGGPVEQFF. DNA of the CDR3: TGTGCTAGTGGGTTAGCGGGGGGGCCTGTTGAGCAGTTCTTC. Full variable domain (rest looked up from reference TRBV12-5 and TRBJ2-1): DARVTQTPRHKVTEMGQEVTMRCQPILGHNTVFWYRQTMMQGLELLAYFRNRAPLDDSGMPKDRFSAEMPDATLATLKIQPSEPRDSAVYFCASGLAGGPVEQFFGPGTRLTVL.

The V gene is TRBV7-2, the J gene TRBJ2-7; D ambiguous. V dropped 5 bases and J dropped 3 bases, with 11 bases sitting between them. The germline V gene has CDR1 SGHTA and CDR2 FQGNSA. This CDR3 region has 13 residues. CDR3 sequence reads: CASSLHQVYEQYF. The CDR3 DNA reads as TGTGCCAGCAGCCTTCATCAGGTCTACGAGCAGTACTTC. Combining the CDR3 with reference TRBV7-2 and TRBJ2-7 gives the whole variable domain GAGVSQSPSNKVTEKGKDVELRCDPISGHTALYWYRQSLGQGLEFLIYFQGNSAPDKSGLPSDRFSAERTGGSVSTLTIQRTQQEDSAVYLCASSLHQVYEQYFGPGTRLTVT.

This chain uses TRBV5-1 with TRBJ2-1; D is perhaps TRBD2 (6 bases). The V end lost 4 bases, the J end lost 0 bases, and 11 bases lay between the germline ends. CDR3 length: 15 amino acids. Germline V CDR1 and CDR2: SGHRS, YFSETQ. The CDR3 spells CASSPAGSSYNEQFF. The CDR3 region has the DNA TGCGCCAGCAGCCCCGCCGGGAGCTCCTACAATGAGCAGTTCTTC.

V and J are TRBV7-3 and TRBJ2-1; 9 bases agree with TRBD2. Losses at the gene ends were 5 bases for V and 12 bases for J; bases not matched to a gene: 8. The CDR3 extends over 13 amino acids. Germline assignment: CDR1 SGHTA and CDR2 FQGTGA. The CDR3 nucleotides are TGTGCCAGCAGCATGGGGTCACTAGCGGGGCAGTTCTTC. It encodes CASSMGSLAGQFF.

V and J are TRBV10-2 and TRBJ1-2; unclear D gene. Germline-derived CDR1 and CDR2 are WSHSY and SAAADI. V shed 4 bases and J shed 4 bases, with 10 bases lying between them. The CDR3 length is 13 residues. The CDR3 protein is CASSGTLAYGYTF. In nucleotides, the CDR3 is TGCGCCAGCAGTGGCACGTTGGCCTATGGCTACACCTTC.

J is TRBJ1-1 and V is TRBV18, with 7 bases aligning to TRBD1. Germline assignment: CDR1 KGHSH and CDR2 LQKENI. This CDR3 has 14 amino acids. V lost 4 bases, J lost 4 bases, and 6 bases stayed unmatched. The CDR3 spells CASSRDSSSTEAFF. In DNA form, the CDR3 reads TGTGCCAGCTCACGGGACAGTTCATCCACTGAAGCTTTCTTT.

This clone was seen ten or more times. The chain combines TRBV19 with TRBJ1-6; D not resolved. Trimming removed 5 bases at V and 14 bases at J, with 16 bases between. The CDR3 totals 13 residues. Germline-derived CDR1 and CDR2 are LNHDA and SQIVND (reference sequence). This chain's CDR3 is CASSPVGASALHF. As DNA, the CDR3 is TGTGCCAGTAGTCCCGTGGGCGCATCGGCCCTCCACTTT.

The chain carries TRBV5-1 and TRBJ1-2, with a tentative D call TRBD1 (6 bases). This CDR3 spans 15 amino acids. Trimming removed 4 bases at V and 3 bases at J, with 16 bases between. Germline V lookup: CDR1 SGHRS, CDR2 YFSETQ. DNA of the CDR3: TGCGCCAGCAGCGAAGGGGGGCGTTCTTACTATGGCTACACCTTC. Protein sequence: CASSEGGRSYYGYTF.

This clone was detected a few times. The rearrangement uses TRBV25-1 and TRBJ1-2; D gene ambiguous. The ends were cut back, 3 bases at V and 0 bases at J, with 17 bases in the middle. This CDR3 region has 17 residues. Germline CDR1 reads MGHDK; CDR2 reads SYGVNS. CDR3 bases: TGTGCCAGCAGTGATGGGTTTTCGAGGAGCACTAACTATGGCTACACCTTC. Its protein is CASSDGFSRSTNYGYTF.

The V gene is TRBV29-1, the J gene TRBJ2-3; 7 nucleotides match TRBD1. CDR1 and CDR2 (germline): SQVTM, ANQGSEA. The V segment lost 6 bases and the J segment 2 bases; nucleotides outside the gene matches: 5. The CDR3 has 13 residues. CDR3 protein: CSVKQGITDTQYF. The CDR3 nucleotides are TGCAGCGTAAAACAGGGGATCACAGATACGCAGTATTTT.

This clone was detected only once. The gene calls are TRBV4-1 and TRBJ2-1, with a tentative D call TRBD2 (7 bases). Trimming took off 1 base at V and 8 bases at J, with 21 bases between the two ends. The CDR3 spans 17 residues. Germline V lookup: CDR1 MGHRA, CDR2 YSYEKL. This CDR3 reads CASSQVKAGVRGDEQFF. CDR3 coding DNA: TGCGCCAGCAGCCAAGTGAAGGCGGGGGTGAGGGGGGATGAGCAGTTCTTC.

The gene calls are TRBV11-3 and TRBJ2-3; either TRBD1 or TRBD2 may supply D (6 bases each). Germline CDR1 SGHNT, CDR2 YENEEA. The CDR3 extends over 14 amino acids. Deletions cut 5 bases from V and 5 bases from J, with 14 bases between. CDR3 amino acids: CASSDRKGGDTQYF. CDR3 bases: TGTGCCAGCAGCGACAGGAAGGGGGGAGATACGCAGTATTTT.

This clone has only a few counts. V gene TRBV12-3 or TRBV12-4 combines with J gene TRBJ2-1, with D possibly TRBD1 on 5 matching bases. Between the trimmed V and J ends, which lost 7 bases and 5 bases, there was a span of 12 bases. This CDR3 comprises 13 residues. CDR3 loop: CASTLDRHNEQFF. CDR3 in DNA: TGTGCCAGCACCTTAGACAGACACAATGAGCAGTTCTTC.

This clone was observed a single time. The CDR3 DNA follows: TGTGCCAGCAGTTCCGACAGGGGGGACACCGGGGAGCTGTTTTTT. This encodes CASSSDRGDTGELFF. The rearrangement uses TRBV6-5 and TRBJ2-2; 9 bases match TRBD1. The ends lost 4 bases at V and 3 bases at J; junction bases unmatched: 3. CDR1 is MNHEY, CDR2 SVGAGI, per germline. This CDR3 has 15 residues.

The chain is built from TRBV19 and TRBJ1-1; 8 positions agree with TRBD1. V trimming: 3 bases; J trimming: 4 bases; junction bases outside the gene matches: 1. The CDR3 has 13 residues. Germline-derived CDR1 and CDR2 are LNHDA and SQIVND (reference sequence). Here the CDR3 DNA reads TGTGCCAGTAGTATCAGGGGGCTCACTGAAGCTTTCTTT. Encoded protein: CASSIRGLTEAFF.

The chain links TRBV11-2 to TRBJ1-1; D gene uncertain. The CDR3 covers 13 residues. Trimming pared 5 bases from V and 3 bases from J, leaving 10 bases between. Germline loops: CDR1 SGHAT, CDR2 FQNNGV. CDR3: CASSLVGYTEAFF. The CDR3 coding sequence is TGTGCCAGCAGCCTTGTCGGCTACACTGAAGCTTTCTTT.

The chain couples TRBV5-1 to TRBJ2-3, with 8 bases identical to TRBD1. Germline V gene sequence: CDR1 SGHRS, CDR2 YFSETQ. The CDR3 totals 15 residues. The V and J ends lost 4 bases and 5 bases, in that order; junction bases with no gene match: 9. CDR3 in DNA: TGCGCCAGCAGCGATCCGACAGGGGAAGAAGATACGCAGTATTTT. Its protein product is CASSDPTGEEDTQYF.